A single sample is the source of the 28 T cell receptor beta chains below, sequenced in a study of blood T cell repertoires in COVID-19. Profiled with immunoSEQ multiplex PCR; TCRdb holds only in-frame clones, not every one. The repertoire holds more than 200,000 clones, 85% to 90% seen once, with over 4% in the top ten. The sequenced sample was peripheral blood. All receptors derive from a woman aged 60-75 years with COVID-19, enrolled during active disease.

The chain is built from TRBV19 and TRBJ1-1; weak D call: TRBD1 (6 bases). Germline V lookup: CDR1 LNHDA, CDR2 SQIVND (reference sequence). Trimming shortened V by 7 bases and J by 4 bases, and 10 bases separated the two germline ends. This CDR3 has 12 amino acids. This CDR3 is CASNGGPTEAFF. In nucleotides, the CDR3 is TGTGCCAGTAACGGGGGGCCCACTGAAGCTTTCTTT.

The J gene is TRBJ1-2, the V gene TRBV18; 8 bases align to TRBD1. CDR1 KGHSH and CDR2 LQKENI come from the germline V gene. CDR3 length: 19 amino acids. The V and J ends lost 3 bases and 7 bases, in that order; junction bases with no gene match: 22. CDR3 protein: CASSPLGTGGTTNPTGYTF. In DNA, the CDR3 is TGTGCCAGCTCACCGCTTGGGACAGGAGGGACGACTAACCCTACTGGCTACACCTTC.

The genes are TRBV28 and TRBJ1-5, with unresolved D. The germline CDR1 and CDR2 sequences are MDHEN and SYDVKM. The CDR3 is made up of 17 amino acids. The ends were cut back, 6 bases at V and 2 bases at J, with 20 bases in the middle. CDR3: CASSPLGRVVGNQPQHF. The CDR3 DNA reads TGTGCCAGCAGCCCTCTGGGTCGGGTCGTAGGCAATCAGCCCCAGCATTTT.

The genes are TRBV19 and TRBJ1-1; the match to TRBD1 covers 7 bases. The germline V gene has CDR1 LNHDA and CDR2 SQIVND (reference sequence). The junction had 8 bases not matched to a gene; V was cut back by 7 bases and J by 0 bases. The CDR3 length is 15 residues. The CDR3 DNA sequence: TGTGCCAGTAACCGGGACAGTCTAATGAACACTGAAGCTTTCTTT. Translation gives CASNRDSLMNTEAFF. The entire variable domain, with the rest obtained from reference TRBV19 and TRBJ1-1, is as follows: DGGITQSPKYLFRKEGQNVTLSCEQNLNHDAMYWYRQDPGQGLRLIYYSQIVNDFQKGDIAEGYSVSREKKESFPLTVTSAQKNPTAFYLCASNRDSLMNTEAFFGQGTRLTVV.

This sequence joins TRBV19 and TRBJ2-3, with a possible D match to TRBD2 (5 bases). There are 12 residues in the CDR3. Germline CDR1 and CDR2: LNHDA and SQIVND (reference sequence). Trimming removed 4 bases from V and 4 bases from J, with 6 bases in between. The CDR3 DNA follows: TGTGCCAGTAGTACTAGCCCAGATACGCAGTATTTT. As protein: CASSTSPDTQYF.

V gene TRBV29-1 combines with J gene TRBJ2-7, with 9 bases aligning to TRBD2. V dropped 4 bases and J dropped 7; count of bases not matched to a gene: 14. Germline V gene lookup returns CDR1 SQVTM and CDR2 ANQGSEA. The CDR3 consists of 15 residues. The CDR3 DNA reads TGCAGCGTTGGAACATTTTCCGGGACTAGCATGGAGCAGTACTTC. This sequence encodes CSVGTFSGTSMEQYF.

CDR3 in amino acids: CSASPPGLAVEQFF. The CDR3 DNA reads as TGCAGTGCTAGTCCGCCTGGACTAGCGGTTGAGCAGTTCTTC. The rearrangement uses TRBV20-1 and TRBJ2-1; 10 positions agree with TRBD2. V trimming: 3 bases; J trimming: 9 bases; junction bases outside the gene matches: 8. Germline CDR1 and CDR2: DFQATT and SNEGSKA (reference sequence). This CDR3 region has 14 residues.

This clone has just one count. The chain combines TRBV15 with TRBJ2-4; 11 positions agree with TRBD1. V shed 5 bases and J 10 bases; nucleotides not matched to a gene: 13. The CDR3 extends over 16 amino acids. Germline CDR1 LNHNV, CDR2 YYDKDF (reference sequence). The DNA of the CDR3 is TGTGCCACCAGCTCTCACCCCGGACAGGGGGCAGTGATTCAGTACTTC. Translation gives CATSSHPGQGAVIQYF. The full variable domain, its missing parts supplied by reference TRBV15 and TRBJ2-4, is DAMVIQNPRYQVTQFGKPVTLSCSQTLNHNVMYWYQQKSSQAPKLLFHYYDKDFNNEADTPDNFQSRRPNTSFCFLDIRSPGLGDTAMYLCATSSHPGQGAVIQYFGAGTRLSVL.

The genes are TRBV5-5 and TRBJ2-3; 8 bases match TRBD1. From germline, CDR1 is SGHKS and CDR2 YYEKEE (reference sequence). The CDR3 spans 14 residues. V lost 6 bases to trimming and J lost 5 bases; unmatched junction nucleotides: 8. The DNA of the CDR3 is TGTGCCAGCAACCAGCGGACAGGGCTAGATACGCAGTATTTT. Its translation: CASNQRTGLDTQYF. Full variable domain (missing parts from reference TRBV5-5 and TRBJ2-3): DAGVTQSPTHLIKTRGQQVTLRCSPISGHKSVSWYQQVLGQGPQFIFQYYEKEERGRGNFPDRFSARQFPNYSSELNVNALLLGDSALYLCASNQRTGLDTQYFGPGTRLTVL.

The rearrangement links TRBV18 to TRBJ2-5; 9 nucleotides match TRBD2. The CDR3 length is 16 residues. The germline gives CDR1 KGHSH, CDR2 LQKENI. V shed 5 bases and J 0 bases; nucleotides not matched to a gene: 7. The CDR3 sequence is CASSIGLAGHQETQYF. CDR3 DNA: TGTGCCAGCTCAATAGGGCTAGCGGGACACCAAGAGACCCAGTACTTC.

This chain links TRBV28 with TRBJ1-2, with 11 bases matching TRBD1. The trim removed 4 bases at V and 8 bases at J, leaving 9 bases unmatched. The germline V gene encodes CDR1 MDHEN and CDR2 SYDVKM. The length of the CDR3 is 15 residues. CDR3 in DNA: TGTGCCAGCAGTTCCCGGAGGACAGGGGGCTTGGGCTACACCTTC. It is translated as CASSSRRTGGLGYTF.

CDR3 DNA sequence: TGTGCCAGCAGCTTAGGAGCCTCTGGAAACACCATATATTTT. Residues: CASSLGASGNTIYF. V gene TRBV7-9 combines with J gene TRBJ1-3; D is uncertain. The CDR3 contains 14 residues. The V end lost 1 base, the J end lost 0 bases, and 4 bases lay between the germline ends. Germline values: CDR1 SEHNR, CDR2 FQNEAQ (reference sequence).

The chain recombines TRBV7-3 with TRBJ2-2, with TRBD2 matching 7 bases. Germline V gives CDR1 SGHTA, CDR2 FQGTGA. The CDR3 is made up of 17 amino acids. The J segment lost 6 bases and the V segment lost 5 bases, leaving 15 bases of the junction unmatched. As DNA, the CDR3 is TGTGCCAGCAGCCGTCCCCCCGGGGGGACGGCGGCCGGGGAGCTGTTTTTT. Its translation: CASSRPPGGTAAGELFF.

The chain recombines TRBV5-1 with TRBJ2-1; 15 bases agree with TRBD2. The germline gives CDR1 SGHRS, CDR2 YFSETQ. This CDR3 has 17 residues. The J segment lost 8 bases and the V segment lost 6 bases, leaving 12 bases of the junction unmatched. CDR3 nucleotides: TGCGCCAGCATCCGAGGACTAGCGGGAGGGCCCGGCGATGAGCAGTTCTTC. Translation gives CASIRGLAGGPGDEQFF.

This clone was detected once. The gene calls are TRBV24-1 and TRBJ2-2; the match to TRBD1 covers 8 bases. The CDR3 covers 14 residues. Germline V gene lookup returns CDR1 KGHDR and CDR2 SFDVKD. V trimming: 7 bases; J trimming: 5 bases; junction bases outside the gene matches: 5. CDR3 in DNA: TGTGCCACCAGGGGCAGGGGGCTAACCGGGGAGCTGTTTTTT. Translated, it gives CATRGRGLTGELFF.

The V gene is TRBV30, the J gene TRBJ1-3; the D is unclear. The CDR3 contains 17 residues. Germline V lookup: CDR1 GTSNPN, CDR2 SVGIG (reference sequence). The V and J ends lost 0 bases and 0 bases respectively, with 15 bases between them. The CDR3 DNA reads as TGTGCCTGGAGTGTCAGAACGCACCGTGACTCTGGAAACACCATATATTTT. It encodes CAWSVRTHRDSGNTIYF.

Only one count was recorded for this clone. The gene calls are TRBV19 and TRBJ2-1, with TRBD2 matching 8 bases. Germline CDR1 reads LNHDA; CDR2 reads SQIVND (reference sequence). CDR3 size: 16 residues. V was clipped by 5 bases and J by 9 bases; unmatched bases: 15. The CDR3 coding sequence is TGTGCCAGTAGTCAAAGCGGGAGAAGTCGGTGGAGTGAGCAGTTCTTC. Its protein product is CASSQSGRSRWSEQFF.

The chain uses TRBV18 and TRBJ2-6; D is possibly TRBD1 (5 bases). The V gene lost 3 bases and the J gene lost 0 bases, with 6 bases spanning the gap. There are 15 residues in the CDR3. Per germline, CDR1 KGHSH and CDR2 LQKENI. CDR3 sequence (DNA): TGTGCCAGCTCACCGACAGTCTCTGGGGCCAACGTCCTGACTTTC. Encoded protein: CASSPTVSGANVLTF.

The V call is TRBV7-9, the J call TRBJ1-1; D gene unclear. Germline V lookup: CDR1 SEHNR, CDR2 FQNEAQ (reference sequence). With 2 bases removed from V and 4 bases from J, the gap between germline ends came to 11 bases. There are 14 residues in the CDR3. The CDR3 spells CASSLSVGGTEAFF. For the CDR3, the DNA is TGTGCCAGCAGCTTAAGTGTGGGAGGCACTGAAGCTTTCTTT.

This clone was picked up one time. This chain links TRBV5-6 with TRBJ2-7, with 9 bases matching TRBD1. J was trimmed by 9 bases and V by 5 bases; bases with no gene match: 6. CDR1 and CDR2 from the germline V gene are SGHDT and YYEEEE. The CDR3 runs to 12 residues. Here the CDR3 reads CASSWDREAQYF. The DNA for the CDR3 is TGTGCCAGCAGTTGGGACAGGGAGGCGCAGTACTTC.

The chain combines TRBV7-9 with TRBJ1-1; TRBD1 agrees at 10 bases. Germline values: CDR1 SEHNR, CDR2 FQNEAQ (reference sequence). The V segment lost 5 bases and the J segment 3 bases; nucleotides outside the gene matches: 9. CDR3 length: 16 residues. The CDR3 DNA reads TGTGCCAGCAGCCCCGGGACAGGGGTGGCGGACACTGAAGCTTTCTTT. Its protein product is CASSPGTGVADTEAFF.

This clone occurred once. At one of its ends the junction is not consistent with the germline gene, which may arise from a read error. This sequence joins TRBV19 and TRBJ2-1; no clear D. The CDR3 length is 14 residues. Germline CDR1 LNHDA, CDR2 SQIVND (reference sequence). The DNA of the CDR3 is TGTGCCAGTAGTTTAGATGACTTTTACAATGAGCAGTTCTTC. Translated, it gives CASSLDDFYNEQFF.

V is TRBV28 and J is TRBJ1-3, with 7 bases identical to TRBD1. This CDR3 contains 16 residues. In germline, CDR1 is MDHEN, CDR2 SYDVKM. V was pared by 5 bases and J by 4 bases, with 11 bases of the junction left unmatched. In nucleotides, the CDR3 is TGTGCCAGCAGTCCCTGGGACAGACCCGAGGGAAACACCATATATTTT. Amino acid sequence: CASSPWDRPEGNTIYF. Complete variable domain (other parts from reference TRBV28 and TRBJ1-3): DVKVTQSSRYLVKRTGEKVFLECVQDMDHENMFWYRQDPGLGLRLIYFSYDVKMKEKGDIPEGYSVSREKKERFSLILESASTNQTSMYLCASSPWDRPEGNTIYFGEGSWLTVV.

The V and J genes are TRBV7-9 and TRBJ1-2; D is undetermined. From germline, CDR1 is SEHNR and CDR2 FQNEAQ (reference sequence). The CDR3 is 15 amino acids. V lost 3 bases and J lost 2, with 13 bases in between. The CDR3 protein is CASSLVSGANYGYTF. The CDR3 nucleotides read TGTGCCAGCAGCTTGGTCTCGGGTGCGAACTATGGCTACACCTTC.

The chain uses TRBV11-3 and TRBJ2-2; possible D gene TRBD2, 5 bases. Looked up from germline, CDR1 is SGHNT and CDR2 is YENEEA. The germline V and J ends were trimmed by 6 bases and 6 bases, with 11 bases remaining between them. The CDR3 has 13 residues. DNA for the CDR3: TGTGCCAGCAGTCGTAGCGTATCCGGGGAGCTGTTTTTT. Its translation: CASSRSVSGELFF.

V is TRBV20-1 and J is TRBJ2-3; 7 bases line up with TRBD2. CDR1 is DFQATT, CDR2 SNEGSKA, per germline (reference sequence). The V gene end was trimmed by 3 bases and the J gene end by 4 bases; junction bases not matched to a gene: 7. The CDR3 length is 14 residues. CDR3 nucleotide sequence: TGCAGTGCTAGTGAGGCGGGAGAGGCAGATACGCAGTATTTT. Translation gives CSASEAGEADTQYF.

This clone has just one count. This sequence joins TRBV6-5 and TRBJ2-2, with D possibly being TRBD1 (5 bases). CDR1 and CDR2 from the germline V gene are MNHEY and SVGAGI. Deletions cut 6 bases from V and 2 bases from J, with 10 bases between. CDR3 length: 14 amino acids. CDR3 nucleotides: TGTGCCAGCAGGGGCCAGGGAAACACCGGGGAGCTGTTTTTT. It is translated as CASRGQGNTGELFF.

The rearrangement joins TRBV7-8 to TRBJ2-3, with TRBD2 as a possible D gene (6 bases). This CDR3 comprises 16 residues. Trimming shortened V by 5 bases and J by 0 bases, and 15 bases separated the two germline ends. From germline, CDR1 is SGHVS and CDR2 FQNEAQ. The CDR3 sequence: CASSRDLFGSTDTQYF. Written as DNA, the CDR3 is TGTGCCAGCAGCCGGGACTTATTTGGGAGCACAGATACGCAGTATTTT.